This section outlines one TCR beta chain sequence together with its context. The target antigen is unknown. Prepared libraries of TCR beta cDNA carried unique molecular identifiers. Input amounts of about 0.95 to 11 million T cells were used. These gave about 500,000 cDNA molecules, so each molecule approximated one T cell. Via MiXCR, TCRdb re-called the PCR reads, giving one row per CDR3 protein. Here the sample spans about 540,000 distinct CDR3 sequences, approximately 34% being singletons. This sample was included in a study of post-analysis software for immune sequencing data. Study overall: In terms of disease course, relapsing-remitting, secondary progressive and progressive-relapsing multiple sclerosis were included.

This CDR3 comprises 14 residues. Trimming removed 6 bases at V and 13 bases at J, with 24 bases between. Points from the study as a whole: Patients with multiple sclerosis recorded significantly lower normalized Chao1 diversity than controls, the study found. Same-batch preparations were strongly co-clustered by F measure. TRBV5-6, TRBV5-1 and TRBV20-1 belonged to a set of a few TRBV segments that were more frequent in patients than controls.

Sequences were obtained from blood. J is TRBJ2-5 and V is TRBV12-3 or TRBV12-4; D remains ambiguous. The TCR originated in a girl under 18 with multiple sclerosis. CDR3 amino acids: CASRRTLDAREGYF. The CDR3 coding sequence is TGTGCCAGCAGACGAACCCTGGACGCGAGAGAAGGGTACTTC.